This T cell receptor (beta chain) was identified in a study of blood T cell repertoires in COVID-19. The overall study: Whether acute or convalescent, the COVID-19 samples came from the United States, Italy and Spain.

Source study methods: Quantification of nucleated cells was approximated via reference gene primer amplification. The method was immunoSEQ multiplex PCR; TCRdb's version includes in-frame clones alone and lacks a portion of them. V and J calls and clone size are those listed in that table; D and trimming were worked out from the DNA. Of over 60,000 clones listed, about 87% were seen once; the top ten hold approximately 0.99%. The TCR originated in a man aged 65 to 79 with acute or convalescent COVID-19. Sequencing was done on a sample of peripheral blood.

CDR3 in amino acids: CASSLTGVNTGELFF. The CDR3 nucleotides are TGCGCCAGCAGCTTGACGGGGGTCAACACCGGGGAGCTGTTTTTT. The genes are TRBV5-1 and TRBJ2-2, with D tentatively TRBD2 (6 bases). The V gene lost 1 base and the J gene lost 2 bases, with 9 bases spanning the gap. The CDR3 sequence is 15 residues long. CDR1 is SGHRS and CDR2 is YFSETQ in the germline V gene.